The source of this T cell receptor (beta chain) is a study of T cell repertoires in cytomegalovirus infection (dated by TCRdb to the late 2010s). General notes on the study: The peptide stimulations were aimed at well-studied HLA-B-restricted epitopes as well as recently identified HLA-C-restricted CMV epitopes, whose presentation resists viral immunomodulation. Because public TCR beta signatures pointed to carriage of CMV infection together with the matching HLA type, the HLA type of each donor mattered for the analysis.

TCRdb records Illumina HiSeq 1500 as the sequencer. In-frame beta chains were kept once TCRdb had trimmed the public reads at Q25 with fastp and called clones with MiXCR. Rows with one shared CDR3 protein collapse into an entry with the most common genes and DNA. The sample records some 500,000 distinct CDR3 sequences, around 35% of which are singletons. The top ten constitute 15% to 20% of the sample. In its sample, this clonotype was seen many times. Its binding antigen is unknown. The record has no base qualities; no much larger clone is one base away. The CDR3, cysteine through phenylalanine, is 13 amino acids long. The only DNA kept is the CDR3, 39 bases in frame from the first base. A distance of 6 bases separates the germline ends of V and J, which lose 2 bases and 4 bases respectively. Looking up the germline V gene (reference sequence) yields CDR1 SEHNR and CDR2 FQNEAQ. In the paper's terms, the treatment or condition label means: in vitro stimulation with specific CMV peptide epitopes to enrich CMV-specific T cells.

General study outcomes and caveats: In both this cohort and an independent cohort of 350 to 400 donors, the cumulative frequency of public TCR beta family members distinguished carriers of CMV infection plus the relevant HLA type. The ex vivo response was dominated by HLA-C-restricted CMV-specific TCR beta clonotypes, which also provided the single most frequent clonotype in two of eight donors.

The specimen was cultured PBMCs, collected from culture after CMV antigen stimulation. The sequence is built from TRBV7-9 and TRBJ1-5, with no confident D gene call. This clonotype was obtained from a human donor in good health (CMV status not recorded). Some clones in this sample may be carry-over from other donors' samples. CDR3 region: CASSLQVNQPQHF. In nucleotide form, the sequence is TGTGCCAGCAGCTTACAGGTTAATCAGCCCCAGCATTTT.